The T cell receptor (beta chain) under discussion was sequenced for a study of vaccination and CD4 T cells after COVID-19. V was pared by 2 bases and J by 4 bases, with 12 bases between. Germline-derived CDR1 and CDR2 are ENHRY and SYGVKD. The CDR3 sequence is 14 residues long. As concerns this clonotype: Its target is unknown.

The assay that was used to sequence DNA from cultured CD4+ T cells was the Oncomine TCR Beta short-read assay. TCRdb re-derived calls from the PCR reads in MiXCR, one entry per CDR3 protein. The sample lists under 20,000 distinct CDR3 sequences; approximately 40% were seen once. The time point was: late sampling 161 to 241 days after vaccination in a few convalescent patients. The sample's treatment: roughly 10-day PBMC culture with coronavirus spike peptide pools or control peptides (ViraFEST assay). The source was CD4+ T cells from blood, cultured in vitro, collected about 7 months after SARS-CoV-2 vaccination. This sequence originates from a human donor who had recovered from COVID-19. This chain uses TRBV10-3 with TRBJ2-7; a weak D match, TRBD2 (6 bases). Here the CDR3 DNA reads TGTGCCATCAGTGAGCAACAGGAGGGATACGAGCAGTACTTC. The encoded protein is CAISEQQEGYEQYF.